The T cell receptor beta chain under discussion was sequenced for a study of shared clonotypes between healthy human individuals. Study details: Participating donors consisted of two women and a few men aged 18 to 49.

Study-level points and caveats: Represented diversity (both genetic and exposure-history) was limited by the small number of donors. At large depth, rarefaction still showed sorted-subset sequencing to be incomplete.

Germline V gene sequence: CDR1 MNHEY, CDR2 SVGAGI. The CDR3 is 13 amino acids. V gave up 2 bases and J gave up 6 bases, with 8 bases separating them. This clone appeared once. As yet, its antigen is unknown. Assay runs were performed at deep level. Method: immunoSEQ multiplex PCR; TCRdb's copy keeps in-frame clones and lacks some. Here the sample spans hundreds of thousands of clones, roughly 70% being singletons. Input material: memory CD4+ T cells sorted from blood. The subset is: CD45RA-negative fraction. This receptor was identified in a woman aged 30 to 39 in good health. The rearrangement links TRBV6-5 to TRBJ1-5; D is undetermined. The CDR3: CASSYRETQPQHF. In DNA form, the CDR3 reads TGTGCCAGCAGTTACCGGGAAACTCAGCCCCAGCATTTT.